This note documents a single T cell receptor (beta chain) sequence. What it binds is unknown. The data were taken from a study of T cells in tuberculosis. Study findings and constraints: Shorter CDR3-alpha in active tuberculosis partly drove smaller distances.

J gave up 0 bases and V 7 bases, and 5 bases lay outside the gene matches. This CDR3 is 16 amino acids long. The V gene's germline CDR1 is SQVTM and CDR2 ANQGSEA. Clones were read by immunoSEQ multiplex PCR, and TCRdb kept only the in-frame ones, dropping some. The sample holds 30,000 to 35,000 clones, roughly 93% seen once. Time point of the sample: new active TB diagnosis, blood taken before or within 7 days of starting treatment. The rearrangement uses TRBV29-1 and TRBJ2-1; 14 positions agree with TRBD2. Material: PBMCs, obtained at tuberculosis diagnosis. The receptor was isolated from an adult with tuberculosis. The CDR3 region is CSAAGTSGSSYNEQFF. CDR3 sequence (DNA): TGCAGCGCCGCCGGGACTAGCGGGAGCTCCTACAATGAGCAGTTCTTC.